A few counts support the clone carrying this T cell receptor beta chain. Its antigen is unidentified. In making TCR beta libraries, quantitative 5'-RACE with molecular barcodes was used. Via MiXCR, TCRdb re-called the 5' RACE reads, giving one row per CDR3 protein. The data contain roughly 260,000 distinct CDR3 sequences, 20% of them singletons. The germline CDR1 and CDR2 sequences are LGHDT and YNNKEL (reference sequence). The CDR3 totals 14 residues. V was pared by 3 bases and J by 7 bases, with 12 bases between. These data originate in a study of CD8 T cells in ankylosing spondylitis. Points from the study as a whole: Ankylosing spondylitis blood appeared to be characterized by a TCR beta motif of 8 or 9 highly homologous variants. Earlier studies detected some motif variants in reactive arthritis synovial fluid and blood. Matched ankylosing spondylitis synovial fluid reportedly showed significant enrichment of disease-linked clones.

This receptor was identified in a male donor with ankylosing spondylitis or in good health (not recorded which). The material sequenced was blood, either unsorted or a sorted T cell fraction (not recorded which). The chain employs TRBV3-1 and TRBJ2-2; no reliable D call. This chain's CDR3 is CASSHGQGNGELFF. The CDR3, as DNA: TGTGCCAGCAGCCATGGCCAAGGAAACGGGGAGCTGTTTTTT.